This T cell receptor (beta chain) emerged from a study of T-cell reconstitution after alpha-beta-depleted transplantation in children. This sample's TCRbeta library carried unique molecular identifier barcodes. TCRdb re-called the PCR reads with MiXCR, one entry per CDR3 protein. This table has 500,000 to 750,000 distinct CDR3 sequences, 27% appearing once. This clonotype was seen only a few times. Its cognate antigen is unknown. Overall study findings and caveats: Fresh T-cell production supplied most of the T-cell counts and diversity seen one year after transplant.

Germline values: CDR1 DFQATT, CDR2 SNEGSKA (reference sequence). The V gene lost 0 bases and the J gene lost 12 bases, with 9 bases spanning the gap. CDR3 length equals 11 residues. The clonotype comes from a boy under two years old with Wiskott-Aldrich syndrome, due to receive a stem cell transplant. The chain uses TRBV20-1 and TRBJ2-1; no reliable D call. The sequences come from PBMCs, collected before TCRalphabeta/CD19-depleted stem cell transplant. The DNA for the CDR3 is TGCAGTGCTAGAGAACCCGGACGGCAGTTCTTC. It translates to CSAREPGRQFF.